Presented here are 14 T cell receptor beta chains from one specimen sequenced in a study of cytomegalovirus exposure and HLA in healthy donors. The PCR made use of 60 Vbeta and 13 Jbeta primers. Only in-frame clones appear in the TCRdb table, and some are missing; sequencing was by immunoSEQ multiplex PCR. This sample has around 110,000 clones; roughly three quarters occur once, and the top ten carry about 2.5%. The material sequenced was PBMCs. These receptors all stem from a young man in good health and CMV-seronegative.

The rearrangement joins TRBV5-6 to TRBJ2-5; TRBD2 might be the D (5 bases). The CDR3 runs to 14 residues. The V end was cut by 5 bases, the J end by 4 bases, with 15 bases between. Germline V gene data show CDR1 as SGHDT and CDR2 as YYEEEE. CDR3 DNA: TGTGCCAGCAGAAAACCCGGGATACTAGAGACCCAGTACTTC. This sequence encodes CASRKPGILETQYF.

This clone was seen only a few times. The chain is built from TRBV4-3 and TRBJ2-3; 11 positions agree with TRBD2. The V gene end was trimmed by 1 base and the J gene end by 4 bases; junction bases not matched to a gene: 10. The CDR3 contains 18 residues. The V gene's germline CDR1 is LGHNA and CDR2 YSLEER. The CDR3 is CASSQVVTSGGRADTQYF. The DNA for the CDR3 is TGCGCCAGCAGCCAAGTAGTTACTAGCGGGGGAAGGGCAGATACGCAGTATTTT.

This clone appeared once. This chain uses TRBV6-1 with TRBJ2-5; D may be TRBD1 (6 bases). The V gene lost 4 bases and the J gene lost 4 bases, with 16 bases spanning the gap. This CDR3 contains 15 residues. Germline CDR1 MNHNS, CDR2 SASEGT. CDR3 amino acids: CASSGGGRSAETQYF. CDR3 in DNA: TGTGCCAGCAGTGGTGGGGGCCGGTCCGCAGAGACCCAGTACTTC.

V and J are TRBV25-1 and TRBJ1-4, with a weak D call TRBD1 (6 bases). The germline CDR1 and CDR2 sequences are MGHDK and SYGVNS. V was shortened by 6 bases and J by 8 bases, with 19 bases between the two germline ends. The CDR3 length is 15 residues. CDR3 in amino acids: CASRKRSGVGEKLFF. The DNA of the CDR3 is TGTGCCAGCAGGAAGAGGTCAGGGGTAGGCGAAAAACTGTTTTTT. The variable domain in full, completed from reference TRBV25-1 and TRBJ1-4, reads EADIYQTPRYLVIGTGKKITLECSQTMGHDKMYWYQQDPGMELHLIHYSYGVNSTEKGDLSSESTVSRIRTEHFPLTLESARPSHTSQYLCASRKRSGVGEKLFFGSGTQLSVL.

This chain uses TRBV18 with TRBJ1-1, with D possibly TRBD1 on 5 matching bases. V was cut by 9 bases and J by 1 base, with 9 bases left in between. The CDR3 is 12 amino acids. Germline CDR1 KGHSH, CDR2 LQKENI. CDR3 protein: CASRTGNTEAFF. As DNA, the CDR3 is TGTGCCAGTCGTACAGGGAACACTGAAGCTTTCTTT.

The CDR3 region is CASSLQGRATDTQYF. The CDR3 nucleotides read TGTGCCAGCAGCTTACAGGGCAGGGCTACAGATACGCAGTATTTT. This chain links TRBV11-3 with TRBJ2-3; D may be TRBD1 (5 bases). Deletions cut 2 bases from V and 3 bases from J, with 12 bases between. The germline V gene has CDR1 SGHNT and CDR2 YENEEA. The CDR3 consists of 15 residues.

The chain uses TRBV5-4 and TRBJ2-7; D possibly corresponds to TRBD1 (5 bases). The germline V gene has CDR1 SGHNT and CDR2 YYREEE (reference sequence). The CDR3 totals 13 residues. V lost 2 bases, J lost 4 bases, and 10 bases lay in between. CDR3 nucleotides: TGTGCCAGCAGCTTAAGGACATCATACGAGCAGTACTTC. Translation gives CASSLRTSYEQYF.

The table lists this clone with a count of one. The chain combines TRBV29-1 with TRBJ2-6; weak D call: TRBD2 (6 bases). CDR1 is SQVTM, CDR2 ANQGSEA, per germline. The CDR3 is 15 residues long. V lost 6 bases and J lost 0, with 12 bases in between. The CDR3 protein is CSVRDFNSGANVLTF. Here the CDR3 DNA reads TGCAGCGTCCGGGACTTCAACTCTGGGGCCAACGTCCTGACTTTC.

Written as DNA, the CDR3 is TGTGCCAGCAGCCGACAGGCGAACACCGGGGAGCTGTTTTTT. Its protein is CASSRQANTGELFF. V usage is TRBV6-6 and J usage is TRBJ2-2; D may be TRBD1 (6 bases). The CDR3 sequence is 14 residues long. Deletions cut 6 bases from V and 0 bases from J, with 8 bases between. Germline V gene lookup returns CDR1 MNHNY and CDR2 SVGAGI (reference sequence).

The chain combines TRBV5-4 with TRBJ2-5; 7 bases line up with TRBD1. V lost 4 bases to trimming and J lost 9 bases; unmatched junction nucleotides: 12. Germline CDR1 and CDR2: SGHNT and YYREEE (reference sequence). The CDR3 is 14 amino acids. The CDR3 DNA sequence: TGTGCCAGCAGCCCGGGACAGTCAGGTGTGGCCCAGTACTTC. Encoded protein: CASSPGQSGVAQYF.

This chain links TRBV2 with TRBJ2-1, with 9 bases fitting TRBD1. Germline V gene lookup returns CDR1 SNHLY and CDR2 FYNNEI. The CDR3 is 14 residues long. V trimming: 6 bases; J trimming: 10 bases; junction bases outside the gene matches: 10. CDR3 sequence reads: CASRSTGGEGEQFF. In DNA, the CDR3 is TGTGCCAGCAGGTCGACAGGGGGTGAGGGGGAGCAGTTCTTC. Looking up the rest from reference TRBV2 and TRBJ2-1 gives the full variable domain: EPEVTQTPSHQVTQMGQEVILRCVPISNHLYFYWYRQILGQKVEFLVSFYNNEISEKSEIFDDQFSVERPDGSNFTLKIRSTKLEDSAMYFCASRSTGGEGEQFFGPGTRLTVL.

The chain links TRBV19 to TRBJ1-3, with D unresolved. V shed 6 bases and J shed 0 bases, with 12 bases lying between them. CDR1 and CDR2 from the germline V gene are LNHDA and SQIVND (reference sequence). The CDR3 is 15 amino acids. CDR3 sequence: CASRTTGSSGNTIYF. CDR3 DNA: TGTGCCAGTAGAACGACCGGGTCCTCTGGAAACACCATATATTTT.

The chain couples TRBV9 to TRBJ1-2; D perhaps matches TRBD1 (5 bases). Germline V CDR1 and CDR2: SGDLS, YYNGEE. The CDR3 runs to 13 residues. Trimming shortened V by 0 bases and J by 3 bases, and 6 bases separated the two germline ends. As DNA, the CDR3 is TGTGCCAGCAGCGTAGGCAGGGACTATGGCTACACCTTC. The encoded protein is CASSVGRDYGYTF.

The chain carries TRBV19 and TRBJ1-1, with 8 bases lining up with TRBD1. CDR3 length: 14 residues. CDR1 and CDR2 from the germline V gene are LNHDA and SQIVND (reference sequence). The J segment lost 11 bases and the V segment lost 3 bases, leaving 11 bases of the junction unmatched. CDR3 sequence reads: CASSIPDRVDEAFF. The CDR3 DNA sequence: TGTGCCAGTAGTATCCCGGACAGGGTGGATGAGGCTTTCTTT.